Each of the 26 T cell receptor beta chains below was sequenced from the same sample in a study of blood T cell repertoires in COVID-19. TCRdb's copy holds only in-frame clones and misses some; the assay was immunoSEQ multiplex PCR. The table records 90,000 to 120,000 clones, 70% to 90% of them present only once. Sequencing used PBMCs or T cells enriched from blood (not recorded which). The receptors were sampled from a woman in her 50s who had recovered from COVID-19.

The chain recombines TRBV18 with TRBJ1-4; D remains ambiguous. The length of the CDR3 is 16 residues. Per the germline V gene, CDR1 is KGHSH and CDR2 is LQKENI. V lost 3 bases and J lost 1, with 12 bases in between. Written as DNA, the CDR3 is TGTGCCAGCTCACCTTCCCGCATCGGAACTAATGAAAAACTGTTTTTT. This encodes CASSPSRIGTNEKLFF.

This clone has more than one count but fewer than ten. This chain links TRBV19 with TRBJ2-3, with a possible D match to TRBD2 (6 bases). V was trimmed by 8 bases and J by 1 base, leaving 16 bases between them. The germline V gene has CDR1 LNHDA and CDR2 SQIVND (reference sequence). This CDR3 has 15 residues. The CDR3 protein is CASFPRDGGTDTQYF. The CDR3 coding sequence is TGTGCCAGTTTCCCGCGGGATGGGGGCACAGATACGCAGTATTTT. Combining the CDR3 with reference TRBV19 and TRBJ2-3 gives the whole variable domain DGGITQSPKYLFRKEGQNVTLSCEQNLNHDAMYWYRQDPGQGLRLIYYSQIVNDFQKGDIAEGYSVSREKKESFPLTVTSAQKNPTAFYLCASFPRDGGTDTQYFGPGTRLTVL.

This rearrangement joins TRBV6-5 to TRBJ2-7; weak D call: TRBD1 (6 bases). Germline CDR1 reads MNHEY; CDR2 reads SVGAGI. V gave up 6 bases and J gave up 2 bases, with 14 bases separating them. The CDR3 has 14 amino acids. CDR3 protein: CASSLQGSTYEQYF. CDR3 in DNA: TGTGCCAGCAGCCTACAGGGCAGCACCTACGAGCAGTACTTC.

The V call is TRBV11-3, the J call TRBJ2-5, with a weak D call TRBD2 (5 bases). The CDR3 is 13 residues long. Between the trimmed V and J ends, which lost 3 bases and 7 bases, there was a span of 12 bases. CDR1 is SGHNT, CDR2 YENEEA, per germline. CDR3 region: CASSFPGSGTQYF. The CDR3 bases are TGTGCCAGCAGCTTCCCGGGGAGCGGGACCCAGTACTTC. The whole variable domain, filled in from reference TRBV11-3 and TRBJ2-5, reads EAGVVQSPRYKIIEKKQPVAFWCNPISGHNTLYWYLQNLGQGPELLIRYENEEAVDDSQLPKDRFSAERLKGVDSTLKIQPAELGDSAVYLCASSFPGSGTQYFGPGTRLLVL.

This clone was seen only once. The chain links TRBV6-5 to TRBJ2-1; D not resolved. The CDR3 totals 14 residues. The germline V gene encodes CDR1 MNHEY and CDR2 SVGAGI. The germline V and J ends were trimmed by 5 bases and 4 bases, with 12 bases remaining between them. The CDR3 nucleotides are TGTGCCAGCAGTCGGGTACCAGAATACAATGAGCAGTTCTTC. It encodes CASSRVPEYNEQFF.

The DNA for the CDR3 is TGTGCCAGCAGTAGACGGGATGAAAAACTGTTTTTT. This sequence encodes CASSRRDEKLFF. The chain couples TRBV2 to TRBJ1-4; D call uncertain. The V gene's germline CDR1 is SNHLY and CDR2 FYNNEI. The CDR3 spans 12 residues. The germline V and J ends were trimmed by 5 bases and 6 bases, with 7 bases remaining between them.

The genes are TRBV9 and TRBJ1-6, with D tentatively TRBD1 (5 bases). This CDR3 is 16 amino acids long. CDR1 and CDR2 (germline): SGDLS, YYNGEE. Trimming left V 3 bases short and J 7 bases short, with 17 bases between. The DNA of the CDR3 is TGTGCCAGCAGCGCCCGAGGAGGGACTGGGAATTCACCCCTCCACTTT. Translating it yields CASSARGGTGNSPLHF.

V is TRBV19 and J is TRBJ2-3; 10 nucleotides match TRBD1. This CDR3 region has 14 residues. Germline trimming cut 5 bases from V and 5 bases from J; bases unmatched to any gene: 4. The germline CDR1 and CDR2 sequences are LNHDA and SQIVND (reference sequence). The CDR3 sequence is CASSRQGAKDTQYF. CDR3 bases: TGTGCCAGTAGTCGACAGGGGGCGAAAGATACGCAGTATTTT. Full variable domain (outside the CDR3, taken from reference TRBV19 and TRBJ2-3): DGGITQSPKYLFRKEGQNVTLSCEQNLNHDAMYWYRQDPGQGLRLIYYSQIVNDFQKGDIAEGYSVSREKKESFPLTVTSAQKNPTAFYLCASSRQGAKDTQYFGPGTRLTVL.

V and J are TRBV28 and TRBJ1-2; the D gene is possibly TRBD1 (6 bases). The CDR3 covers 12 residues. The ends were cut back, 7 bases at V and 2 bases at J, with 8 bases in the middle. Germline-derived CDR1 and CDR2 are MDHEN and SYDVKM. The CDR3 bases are TGTGCCAGCAAGGACAGAAACTATGGCTACACCTTC. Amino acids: CASKDRNYGYTF.

The CDR3 loop reads CSVDNGTGLDIQYF. The CDR3 coding sequence is TGCAGCGTTGACAACGGAACAGGGCTGGACATTCAGTACTTC. The rearrangement links TRBV29-1 to TRBJ2-4; D may be TRBD1 (6 bases). V was clipped by 3 bases and J by 8 bases, with 17 bases between them. Germline V gives CDR1 SQVTM, CDR2 ANQGSEA. CDR3 length: 14 residues.

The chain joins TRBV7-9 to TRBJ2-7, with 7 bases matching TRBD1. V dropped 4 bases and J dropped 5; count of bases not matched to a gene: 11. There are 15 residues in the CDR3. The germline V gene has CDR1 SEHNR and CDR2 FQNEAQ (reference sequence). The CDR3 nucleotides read TGTGCCAGCAGCTCGGAGACTTACAGGGGTAACGAGCAGTACTTC. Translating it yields CASSSETYRGNEQYF.

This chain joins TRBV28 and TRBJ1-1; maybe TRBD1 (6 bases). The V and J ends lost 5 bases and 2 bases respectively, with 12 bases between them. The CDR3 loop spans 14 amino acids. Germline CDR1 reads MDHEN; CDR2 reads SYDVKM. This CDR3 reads CASSDTGTNTEAFF. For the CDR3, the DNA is TGTGCCAGCAGTGACACAGGGACCAACACTGAAGCTTTCTTT.

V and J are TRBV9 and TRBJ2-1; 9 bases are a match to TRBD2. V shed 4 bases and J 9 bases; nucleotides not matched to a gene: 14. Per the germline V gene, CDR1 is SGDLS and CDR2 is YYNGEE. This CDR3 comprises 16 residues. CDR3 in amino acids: CASSSSGTSRRGEQFF. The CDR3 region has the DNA TGTGCCAGCAGCTCATCCGGGACTAGCAGGAGGGGTGAGCAGTTCTTC.

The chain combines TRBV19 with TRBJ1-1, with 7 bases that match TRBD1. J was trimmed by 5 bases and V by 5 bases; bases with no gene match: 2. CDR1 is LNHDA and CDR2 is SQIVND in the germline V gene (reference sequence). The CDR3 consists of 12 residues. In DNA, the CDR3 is TGTGCCAGTAGTCAACAGGGGACTGAAGCTTTCTTT. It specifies CASSQQGTEAFF.

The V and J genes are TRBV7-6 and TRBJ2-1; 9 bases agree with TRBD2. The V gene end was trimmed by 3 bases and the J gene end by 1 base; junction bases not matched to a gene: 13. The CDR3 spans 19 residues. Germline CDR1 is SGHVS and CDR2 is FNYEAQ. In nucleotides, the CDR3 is TGTGCCAGCAGCTTCCCCCCCGGGACTAGCTATGGGTCCTACAATGAGCAGTTCTTC. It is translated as CASSFPPGTSYGSYNEQFF.

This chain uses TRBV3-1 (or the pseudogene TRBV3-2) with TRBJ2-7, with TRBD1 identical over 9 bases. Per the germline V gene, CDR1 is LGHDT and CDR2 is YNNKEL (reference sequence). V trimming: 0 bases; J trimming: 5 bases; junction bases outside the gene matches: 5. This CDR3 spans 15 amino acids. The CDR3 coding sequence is TGTGCCAGCAGCCAAGAGCTACAGGGGGCCGACGAGCAGTACTTC. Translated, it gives CASSQELQGADEQYF.

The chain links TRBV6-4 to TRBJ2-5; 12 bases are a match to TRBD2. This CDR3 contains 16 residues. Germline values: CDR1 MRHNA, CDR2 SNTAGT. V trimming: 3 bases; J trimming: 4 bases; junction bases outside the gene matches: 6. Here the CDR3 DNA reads TGTGCCAGCAGTGAGCGCGGACTAGCGGGAATAGAGACCCAGTACTTC. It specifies CASSERGLAGIETQYF.

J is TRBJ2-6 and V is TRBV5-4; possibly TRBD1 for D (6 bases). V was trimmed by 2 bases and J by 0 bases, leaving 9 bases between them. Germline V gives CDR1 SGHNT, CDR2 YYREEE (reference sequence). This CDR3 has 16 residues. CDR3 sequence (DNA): TGTGCCAGCAGCTTCGGACAGAACTCTGGGGCCAACGTCCTGACTTTC. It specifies CASSFGQNSGANVLTF. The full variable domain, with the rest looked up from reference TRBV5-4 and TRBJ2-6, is ETGVTQSPTHLIKTRGQQVTLRCSSQSGHNTVSWYQQALGQGPQFIFQYYREEENGRGNFPPRFSGLQFPNYSSELNVNALELDDSALYLCASSFGQNSGANVLTFGAGSRLTVL.

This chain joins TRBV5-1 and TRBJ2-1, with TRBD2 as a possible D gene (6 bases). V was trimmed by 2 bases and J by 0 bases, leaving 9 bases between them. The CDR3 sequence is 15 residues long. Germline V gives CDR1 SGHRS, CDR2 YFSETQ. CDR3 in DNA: TGCGCCAGCAGCTTACTAGCCTTCTCCTACAATGAGCAGTTCTTC. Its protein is CASSLLAFSYNEQFF.

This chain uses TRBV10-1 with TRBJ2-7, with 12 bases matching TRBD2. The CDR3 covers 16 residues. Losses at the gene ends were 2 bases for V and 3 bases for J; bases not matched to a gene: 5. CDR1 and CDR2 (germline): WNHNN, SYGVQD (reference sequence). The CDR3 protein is CASSEGGGLAGYEQYF. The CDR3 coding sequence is TGCGCCAGCAGTGAGGGAGGGGGACTAGCGGGCTACGAGCAGTACTTC.

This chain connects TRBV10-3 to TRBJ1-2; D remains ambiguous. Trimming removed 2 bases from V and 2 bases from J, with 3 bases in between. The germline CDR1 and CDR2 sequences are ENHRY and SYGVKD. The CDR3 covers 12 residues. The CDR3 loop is CAISERNYGYTF. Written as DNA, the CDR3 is TGTGCCATCAGTGAGCGGAACTATGGCTACACCTTC.

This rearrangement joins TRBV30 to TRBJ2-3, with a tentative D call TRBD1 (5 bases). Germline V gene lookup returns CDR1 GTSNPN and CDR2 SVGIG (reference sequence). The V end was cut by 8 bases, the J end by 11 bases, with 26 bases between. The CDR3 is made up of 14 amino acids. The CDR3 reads CAGDRTYVPGKQYF. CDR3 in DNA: TGTGCCGGAGACAGAACCTACGTCCCCGGCAAGCAGTATTTT.

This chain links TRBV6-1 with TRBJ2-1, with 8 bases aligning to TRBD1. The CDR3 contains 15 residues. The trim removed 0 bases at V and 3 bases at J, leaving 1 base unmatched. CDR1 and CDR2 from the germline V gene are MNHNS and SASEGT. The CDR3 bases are TGTGCCAGCAGTGAAGCGGGACAGGACTACAATGAGCAGTTCTTC. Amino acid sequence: CASSEAGQDYNEQFF.

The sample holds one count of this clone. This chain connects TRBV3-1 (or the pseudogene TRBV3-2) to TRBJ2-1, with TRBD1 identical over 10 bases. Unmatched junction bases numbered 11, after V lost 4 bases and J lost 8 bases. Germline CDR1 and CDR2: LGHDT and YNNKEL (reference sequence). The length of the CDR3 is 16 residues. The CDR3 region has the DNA TGTGCCAGCAGCCTATCCCCCGGACAGGGGGTCGATGAGCAGTTCTTC. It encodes CASSLSPGQGVDEQFF.

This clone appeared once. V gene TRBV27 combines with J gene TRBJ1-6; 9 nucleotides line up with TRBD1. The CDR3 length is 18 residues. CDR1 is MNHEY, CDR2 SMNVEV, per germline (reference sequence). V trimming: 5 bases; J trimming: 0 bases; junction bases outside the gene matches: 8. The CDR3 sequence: CASSPRGQGYSYNSPLHF. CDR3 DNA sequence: TGTGCCAGCAGTCCCCGGGGACAGGGTTACTCCTATAATTCACCCCTCCACTTT.

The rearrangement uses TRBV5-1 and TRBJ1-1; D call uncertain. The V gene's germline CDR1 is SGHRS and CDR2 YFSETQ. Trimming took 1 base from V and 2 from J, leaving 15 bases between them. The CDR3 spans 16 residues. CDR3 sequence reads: CASSLSPVGGNTEAFF. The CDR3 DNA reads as TGCGCCAGCAGCTTGTCCCCTGTTGGAGGAAACACTGAAGCTTTCTTT.